These T cell receptor beta chains were read from a single sample in a study of blood T cell repertoires in COVID-19. Sequenced by immunoSEQ multiplex PCR; TCRdb stores in-frame clones only, minus some. In the table there are approximately 200,000 clones, 75% to 90% of which are singletons. Input material: PBMCs or T cells enriched from blood (not recorded which). Receptor source: a woman between 35 and 50 years old with acute COVID-19. The CDR3 runs from the conserved cysteine through the conserved F or W. A D gene is named only where the DNA matches it firmly. Clone size is not always given. Where it is, it says once, few, many or a class for expanded clones.

CDR3 length	clone size	D gene	V gene	J gene	CDR3 protein	CDR3 DNA
13	NA	TRBD2	TRBV28	TRBJ2-7	CATQKAGDLEQYF	TGTGCCACTCAAAAGGCGGGGGACCTCGAGCAGTACTTC
14	NA	TRBD1	TRBV18	TRBJ2-7	CASSMDRGSYEQYF	TGTGCCAGCTCCATGGACAGGGGGAGCTACGAGCAGTACTTC
13	NA	NA	TRBV7-8	TRBJ2-7	CASSLDTLYEQYF	TGTGCCAGCAGCCTTGACACCCTCTACGAGCAGTACTTC
11	NA	NA	TRBV30	TRBJ1-1	CAWIAGTEAFF	TGTGCCTGGATAGCTGGGACTGAAGCTTTCTTT
15	NA	TRBD1	TRBV13	TRBJ2-7	CASSSSGTGVYEQYF	TGTGCCAGCAGCTCCTCCGGGACAGGGGTTTACGAGCAGTACTTC
11	NA	NA	TRBV10-1	TRBJ1-5	CAQRGNQPQHF	TGCGCCCAACGGGGGAATCAGCCCCAGCATTTT
15	NA	TRBD2	TRBV3-1/TRBV3-2	TRBJ2-7	CASSLSGRVGKEQYF	TGTGCCAGCAGCCTTAGCGGGAGGGTCGGAAAGGAGCAGTACTTC
14	NA	NA	TRBV10-3	TRBJ2-1	CAIKAVSSYNEQFF	TGTGCCATCAAAGCTGTTTCCTCCTACAATGAGCAGTTCTTC
13	NA	TRBD1	TRBV6-5	TRBJ1-2	CASRFDRVDGYTF	TGTGCCAGCAGATTCGACAGGGTCGATGGCTACACCTTC
18	NA	TRBD2	TRBV14	TRBJ2-3	CASSQAVASGRFTDTQYF	TGTGCCAGCAGCCAAGCAGTGGCTAGCGGACGATTCACAGATACGCAGTATTTT
15	once	TRBD2	TRBV5-6	TRBJ2-2	CASSFSGRINGELFF	TGTGCCAGCAGCTTTAGCGGGAGAATCAACGGGGAGCTGTTTTTT
17	NA	TRBD1	TRBV5-1	TRBJ1-3	CASSPGQGGYSGNTIYF	TGCGCCAGCAGCCCCGGACAGGGGGGGTACTCTGGAAACACCATATATTTT
13	NA	NA	TRBV4-2	TRBJ2-7	CASSQDLGGEQYF	TGTGCCAGCAGCCAAGATCTAGGCGGGGAGCAGTACTTC
16	NA	TRBD2	TRBV28	TRBJ2-1	CASSRRLAGGPGEQFF	TGTGCCAGCAGCCGAAGACTAGCGGGGGGGCCCGGTGAGCAGTTCTTC
14	once	TRBD1	TRBV28	TRBJ2-5	CASSSYRGLETQYF	TGTGCCAGCAGTTCCTACAGGGGGCTGGAGACCCAGTACTTC
14	NA	TRBD2	TRBV5-8	TRBJ2-5	CASSSGLAGETQYF	TGTGCCAGCAGCTCCGGACTAGCGGGAGAGACCCAGTACTTC
15	NA	TRBD1	TRBV12-5	TRBJ1-1	CASGSDREARTEAFF	TGTGCTAGTGGTTCGGACAGGGAGGCTAGGACTGAAGCTTTCTTT
18	NA	TRBD2	TRBV18	TRBJ2-3	CASSPGLAGGGRPDTQYF	TGTGCCAGCTCACCGGGACTAGCGGGGGGGGGCCGTCCAGATACGCAGTATTTT
18	NA	TRBD2	TRBV7-2	TRBJ2-2	CASSPYLVAGGDTGELFF	TGTGCCAGCAGCCCATACCTGGTAGCGGGGGGGGACACCGGGGAGCTGTTTTTT
16	NA	NA	TRBV21-1	TRBJ2-1	CASSKGGSGPSSEQFF	TGTGCCAGCAGCAAAGGGGGTAGCGGACCCTCCAGTGAGCAGTTCTTC
14	NA	TRBD2	TRBV2	TRBJ2-7	CASSRLAGPYEQYF	TGTGCCAGCAGCCGACTAGCGGGGCCCTACGAGCAGTACTTC
14	NA	TRBD1	TRBV28	TRBJ2-5	CASSPDRGAETQYF	TGTGCCAGCAGTCCCGACAGGGGCGCAGAGACCCAGTACTTC
14	NA	NA	TRBV29-1	TRBJ2-1	CSVGGWSTMNEQFF	TGCAGCGTTGGTGGGTGGAGTACAATGAATGAGCAGTTCTTC
15	NA	TRBD1	TRBV5-6	TRBJ1-1	CASSLYQTGPLTAFF	TGTGCCAGCAGCTTATACCAGACAGGGCCATTAACAGCTTTCTTT
14	NA	NA	TRBV27	TRBJ1-5	CASSLGTPNQPQHF	TGTGCCAGCAGTTTAGGGACACCGAATCAGCCCCAGCATTTT